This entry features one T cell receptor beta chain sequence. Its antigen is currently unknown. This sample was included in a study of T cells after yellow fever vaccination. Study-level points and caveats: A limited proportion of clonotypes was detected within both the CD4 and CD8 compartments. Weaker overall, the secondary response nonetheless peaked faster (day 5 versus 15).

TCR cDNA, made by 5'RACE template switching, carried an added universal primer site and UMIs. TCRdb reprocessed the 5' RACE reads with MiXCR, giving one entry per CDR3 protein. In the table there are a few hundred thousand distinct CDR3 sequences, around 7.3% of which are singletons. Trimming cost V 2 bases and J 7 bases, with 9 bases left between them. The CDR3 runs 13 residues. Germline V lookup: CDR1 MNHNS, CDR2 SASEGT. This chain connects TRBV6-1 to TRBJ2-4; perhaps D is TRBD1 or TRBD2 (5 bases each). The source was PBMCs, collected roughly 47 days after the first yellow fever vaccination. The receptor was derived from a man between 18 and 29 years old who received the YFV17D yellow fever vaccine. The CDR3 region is CASSENWDNIQYF. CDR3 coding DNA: TGTGCCAGCAGTGAAAACTGGGACAACATTCAGTACTTC.